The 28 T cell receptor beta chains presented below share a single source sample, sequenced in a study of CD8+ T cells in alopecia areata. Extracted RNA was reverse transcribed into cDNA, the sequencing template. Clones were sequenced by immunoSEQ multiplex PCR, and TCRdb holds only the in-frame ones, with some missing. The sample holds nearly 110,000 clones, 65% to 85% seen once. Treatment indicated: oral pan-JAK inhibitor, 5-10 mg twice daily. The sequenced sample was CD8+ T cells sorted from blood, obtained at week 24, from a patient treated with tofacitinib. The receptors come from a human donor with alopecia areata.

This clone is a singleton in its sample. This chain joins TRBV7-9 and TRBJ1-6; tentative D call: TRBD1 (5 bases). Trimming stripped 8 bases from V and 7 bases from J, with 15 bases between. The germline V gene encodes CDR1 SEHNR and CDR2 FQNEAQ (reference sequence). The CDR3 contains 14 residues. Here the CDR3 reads CASGRPGPNSPLHF. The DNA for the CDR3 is TGTGCCAGCGGACGTCCAGGGCCGAATTCACCCCTCCACTTT.

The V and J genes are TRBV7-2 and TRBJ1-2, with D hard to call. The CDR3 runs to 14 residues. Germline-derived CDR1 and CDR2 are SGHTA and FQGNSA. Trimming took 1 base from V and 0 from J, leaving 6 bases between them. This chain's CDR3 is CASSLGVANYGYTF. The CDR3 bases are TGTGCCAGCAGCTTAGGAGTGGCTAACTATGGCTACACCTTC.

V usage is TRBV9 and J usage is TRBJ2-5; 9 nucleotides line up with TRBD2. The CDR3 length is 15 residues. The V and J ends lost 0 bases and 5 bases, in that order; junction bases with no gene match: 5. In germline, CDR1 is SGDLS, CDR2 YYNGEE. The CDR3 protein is CASSVGLADGETQYF. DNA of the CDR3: TGTGCCAGCAGCGTAGGACTAGCGGACGGGGAGACCCAGTACTTC.

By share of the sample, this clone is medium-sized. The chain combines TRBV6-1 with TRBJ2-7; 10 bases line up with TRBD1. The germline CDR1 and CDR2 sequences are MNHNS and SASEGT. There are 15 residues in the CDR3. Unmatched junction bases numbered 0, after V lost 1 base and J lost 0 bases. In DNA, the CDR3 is TGTGCCAGCAGTGAAGGGACAGGGGGCTCCTACGAGCAGTACTTC. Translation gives CASSEGTGGSYEQYF.

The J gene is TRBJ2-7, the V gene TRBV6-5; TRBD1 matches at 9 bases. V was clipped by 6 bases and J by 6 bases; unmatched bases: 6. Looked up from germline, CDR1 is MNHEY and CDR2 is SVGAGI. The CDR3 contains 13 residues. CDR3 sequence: CASSIGTGSEQYF. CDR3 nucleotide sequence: TGTGCCAGCAGCATCGGGACAGGGAGCGAGCAGTACTTC.

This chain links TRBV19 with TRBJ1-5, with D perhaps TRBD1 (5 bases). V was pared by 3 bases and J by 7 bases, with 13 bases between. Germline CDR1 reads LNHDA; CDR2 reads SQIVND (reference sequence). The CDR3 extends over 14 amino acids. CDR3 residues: CASSIPGSYQPQHF. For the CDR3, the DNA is TGTGCCAGTAGTATTCCAGGGAGCTACCAGCCCCAGCATTTT.

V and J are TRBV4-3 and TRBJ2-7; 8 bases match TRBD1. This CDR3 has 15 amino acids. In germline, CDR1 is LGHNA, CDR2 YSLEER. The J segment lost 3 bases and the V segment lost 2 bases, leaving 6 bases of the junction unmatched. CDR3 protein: CASSQTEDRDYEQYF. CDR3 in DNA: TGCGCCAGCAGCCAAACCGAGGACAGGGACTACGAGCAGTACTTC.

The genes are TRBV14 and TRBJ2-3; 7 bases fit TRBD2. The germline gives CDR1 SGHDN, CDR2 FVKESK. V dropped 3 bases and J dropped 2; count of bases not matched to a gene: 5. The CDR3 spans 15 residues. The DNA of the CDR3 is TGTGCCAGCAGCCACACAGCGGGGTACACAGATACGCAGTATTTT. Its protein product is CASSHTAGYTDTQYF.

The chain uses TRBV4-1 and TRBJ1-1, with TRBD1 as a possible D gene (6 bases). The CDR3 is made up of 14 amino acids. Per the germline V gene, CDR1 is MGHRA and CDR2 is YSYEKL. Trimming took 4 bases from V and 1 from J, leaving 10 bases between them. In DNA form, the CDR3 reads TGCGCCAGCAGCCCGAGGACAGAGAACACTGAAGCTTTCTTT. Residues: CASSPRTENTEAFF.

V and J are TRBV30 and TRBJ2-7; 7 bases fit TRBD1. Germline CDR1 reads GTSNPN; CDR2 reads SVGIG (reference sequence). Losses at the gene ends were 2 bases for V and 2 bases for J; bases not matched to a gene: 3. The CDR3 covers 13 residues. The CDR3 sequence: CAWSWDSTYEQYF. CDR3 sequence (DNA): TGTGCCTGGAGTTGGGACAGTACCTACGAGCAGTACTTC.

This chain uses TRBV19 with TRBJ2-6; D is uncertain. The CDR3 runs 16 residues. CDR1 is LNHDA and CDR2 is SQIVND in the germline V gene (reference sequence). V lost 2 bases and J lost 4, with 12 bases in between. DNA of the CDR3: TGTGCCAGTAGTATAACCAGCTTGATAGGGGCCAACGTCCTGACTTTC. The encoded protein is CASSITSLIGANVLTF.

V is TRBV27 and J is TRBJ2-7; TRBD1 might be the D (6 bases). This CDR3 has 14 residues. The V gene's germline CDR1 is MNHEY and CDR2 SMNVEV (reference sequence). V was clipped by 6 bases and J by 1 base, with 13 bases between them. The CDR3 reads CASSYAGESYEQYF. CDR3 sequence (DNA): TGTGCCAGCAGCTATGCAGGGGAATCCTACGAGCAGTACTTC.

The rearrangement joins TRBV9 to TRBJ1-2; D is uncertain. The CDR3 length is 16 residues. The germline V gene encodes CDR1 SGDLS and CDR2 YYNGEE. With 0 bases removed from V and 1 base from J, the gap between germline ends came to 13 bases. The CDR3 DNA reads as TGTGCCAGCAGCGTAGATTCCCGTGGCCTTAACTATGGCTACACCTTC. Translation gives CASSVDSRGLNYGYTF.

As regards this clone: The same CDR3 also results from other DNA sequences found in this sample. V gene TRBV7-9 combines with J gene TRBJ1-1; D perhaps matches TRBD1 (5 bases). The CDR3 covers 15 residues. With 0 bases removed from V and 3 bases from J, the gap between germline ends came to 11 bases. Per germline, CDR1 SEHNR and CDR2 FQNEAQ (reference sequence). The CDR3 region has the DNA TGTGCCAGCAGCTTAGCGCAGGGAGGTGACACTGAAGCTTTCTTT. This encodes CASSLAQGGDTEAFF.

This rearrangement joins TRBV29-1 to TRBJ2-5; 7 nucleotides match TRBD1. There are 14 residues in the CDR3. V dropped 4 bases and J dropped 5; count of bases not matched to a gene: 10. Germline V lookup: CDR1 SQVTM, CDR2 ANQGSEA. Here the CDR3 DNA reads TGCAGCGTTGTCGTGACAGGGAGAGGGGAGACCCAGTACTTC. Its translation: CSVVVTGRGETQYF.

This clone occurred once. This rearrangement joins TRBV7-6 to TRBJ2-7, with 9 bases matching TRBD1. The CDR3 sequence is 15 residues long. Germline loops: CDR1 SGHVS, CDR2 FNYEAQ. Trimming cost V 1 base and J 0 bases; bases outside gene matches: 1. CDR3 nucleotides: TGTGCCAGCAGCTTAGAGGGACAGGGCTCCTACGAGCAGTACTTC. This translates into CASSLEGQGSYEQYF.

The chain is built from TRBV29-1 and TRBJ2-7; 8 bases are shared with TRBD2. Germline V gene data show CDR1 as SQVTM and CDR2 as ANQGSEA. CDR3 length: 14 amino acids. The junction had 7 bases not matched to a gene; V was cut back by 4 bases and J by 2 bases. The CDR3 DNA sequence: TGCAGCGTTGCTGAGCGGGGGCGAACCTACGAGCAGTACTTC. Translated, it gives CSVAERGRTYEQYF.

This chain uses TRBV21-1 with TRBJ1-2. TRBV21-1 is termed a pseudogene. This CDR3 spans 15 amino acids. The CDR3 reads CASNLKGGRETGYTF. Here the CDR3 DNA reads TGTGCCAGCAATCTTAAGGGGGGGCGCGAAACTGGCTACACCTTC.

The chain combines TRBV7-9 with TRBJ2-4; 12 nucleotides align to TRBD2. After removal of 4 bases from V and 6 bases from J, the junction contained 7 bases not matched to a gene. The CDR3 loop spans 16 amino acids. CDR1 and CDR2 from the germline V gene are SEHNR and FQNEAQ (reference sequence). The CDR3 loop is CASSSWTSGEGNIQYF. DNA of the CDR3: TGTGCCAGCAGCTCCTGGACTAGCGGGGAAGGAAACATTCAGTACTTC.

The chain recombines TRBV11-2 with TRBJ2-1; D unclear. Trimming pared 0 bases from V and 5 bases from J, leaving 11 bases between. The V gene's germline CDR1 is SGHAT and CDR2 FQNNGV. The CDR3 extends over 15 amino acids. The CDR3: CASSLDRGQNNEQFF. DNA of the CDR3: TGTGCCAGCAGCTTAGATCGTGGGCAGAACAATGAGCAGTTCTTC.

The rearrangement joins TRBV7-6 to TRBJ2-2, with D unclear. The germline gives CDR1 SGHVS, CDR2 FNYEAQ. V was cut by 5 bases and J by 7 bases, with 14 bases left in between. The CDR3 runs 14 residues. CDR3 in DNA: TGTGCCAGCAGCCAAGGGCCCGCGAGCGGGGAGCTGTTTTTT. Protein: CASSQGPASGELFF. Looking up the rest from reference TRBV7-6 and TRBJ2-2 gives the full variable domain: GAGVSQSPRYKVTKRGQDVALRCDPISGHVSLYWYRQALGQGPEFLTYFNYEAQQDKSGLPNDRFSAERPEGSISTLTIQRTEQRDSAMYRCASSQGPASGELFFGEGSRLTVL.

The CDR3 sequence is CASSEAGYSGSYEQYF. DNA for the CDR3: TGTGCCAGCAGTGAAGCAGGTTATTCGGGGTCCTACGAGCAGTACTTC. This chain joins TRBV6-1 and TRBJ2-7; D might be TRBD2 (5 bases). CDR1 is MNHNS, CDR2 SASEGT, per germline. Trimming left V 0 bases short and J 1 base short, with 13 bases between. The CDR3 runs 16 residues.

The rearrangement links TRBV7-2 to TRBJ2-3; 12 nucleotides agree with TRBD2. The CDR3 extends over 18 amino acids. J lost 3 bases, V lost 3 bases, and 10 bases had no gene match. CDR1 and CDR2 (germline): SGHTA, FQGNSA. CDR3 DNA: TGTGCCAGCAGCTTTCGACTAGCGGGGGCCTGGAGGACAGATACGCAGTATTTT. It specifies CASSFRLAGAWRTDTQYF. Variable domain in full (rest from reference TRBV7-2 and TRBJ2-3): GAGVSQSPSNKVTEKGKDVELRCDPISGHTALYWYRQSLGQGLEFLIYFQGNSAPDKSGLPSDRFSAERTGGSVSTLTIQRTQQEDSAVYLCASSFRLAGAWRTDTQYFGPGTRLTVL.

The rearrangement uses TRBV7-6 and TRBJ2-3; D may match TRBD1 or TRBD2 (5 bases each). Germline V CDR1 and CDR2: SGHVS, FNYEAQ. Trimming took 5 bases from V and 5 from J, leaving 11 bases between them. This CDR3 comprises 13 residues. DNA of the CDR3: TGTGCCAGCAGCCAGGGACGTAGAGATACGCAGTATTTT. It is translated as CASSQGRRDTQYF.

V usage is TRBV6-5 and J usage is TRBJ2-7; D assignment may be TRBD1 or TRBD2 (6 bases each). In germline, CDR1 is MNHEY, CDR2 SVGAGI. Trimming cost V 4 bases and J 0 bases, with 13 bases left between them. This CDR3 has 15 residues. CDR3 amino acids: CASSLGPGASYEQYF. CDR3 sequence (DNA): TGTGCCAGCAGTTTAGGACCGGGGGCCTCCTACGAGCAGTACTTC.

The CDR3 DNA is TGTGCCAGCAGCGCTACAAACTATGGCTACACCTTC. Encoded protein: CASSATNYGYTF. The chain links TRBV7-8 to TRBJ1-2; D is unclear. Germline CDR1 SGHVS, CDR2 FQNEAQ. CDR3 length: 12 residues. The ends were cut back, 5 bases at V and 2 bases at J, with 6 bases in the middle.

CDR3 nucleotides: TGTGCCAGCAGTCTCTCCCGCGACAGCTACGAGCAGTACTTC. Amino acid sequence: CASSLSRDSYEQYF. The chain uses TRBV27 and TRBJ2-7, with D maybe TRBD1 (5 bases). CDR1 MNHEY and CDR2 SMNVEV come from the germline V gene (reference sequence). The ends were cut back, 5 bases at V and 3 bases at J, with 14 bases in the middle. The CDR3 sequence is 14 residues long.

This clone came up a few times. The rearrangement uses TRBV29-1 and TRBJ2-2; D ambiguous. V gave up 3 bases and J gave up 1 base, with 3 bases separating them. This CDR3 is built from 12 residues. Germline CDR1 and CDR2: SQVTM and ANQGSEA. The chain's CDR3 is CSVDWNTGELFF. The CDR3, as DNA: TGCAGCGTTGATTGGAACACCGGGGAGCTGTTTTTT.